A single sample is the source of the 26 T cell receptor beta chains below, sequenced in a study of CD8 T cells in Susac syndrome. When the RNA was reverse transcribed, random hexamers were used with an input of roughly 0.5 to 1 ug. TCRdb fed the immunoSEQ multiplex PCR reads into MiXCR, producing one record per CDR3 protein. This table holds about 210,000 distinct CDR3 sequences, 90% to 95% found once. Sequenced sample: CD4+ T cells from PBMCs. These TCRs come from a human donor in good health.

The rearrangement joins TRBV5-1 to TRBJ1-1; TRBD1 matches at 9 bases. V lost 4 bases, J lost 4 bases, and 8 bases stayed unmatched. This CDR3 spans 15 amino acids. Germline V CDR1 and CDR2: SGHRS, YFSETQ. In DNA form, the CDR3 reads TGCGCCAGCAGCCCAGGGACAGGGAGTAGCACTGAAGCTTTCTTT. Translated, it gives CASSPGTGSSTEAFF.

In this sample, this clonotype turned up once. The V and J genes are TRBV28 and TRBJ1-1; no firm D call. With 6 bases removed from V and 0 bases from J, the gap between germline ends came to 14 bases. The germline CDR1 and CDR2 sequences are MDHEN and SYDVKM. CDR3 size: 15 residues. CDR3 in DNA: TGTGCCAGCAGCCCGACTGACTTTATGAACACTGAAGCTTTCTTT. This sequence encodes CASSPTDFMNTEAFF. Together with reference TRBV28 and TRBJ1-1, the CDR3 gives the full variable domain: DVKVTQSSRYLVKRTGEKVFLECVQDMDHENMFWYRQDPGLGLRLIYFSYDVKMKEKGDIPEGYSVSREKKERFSLILESASTNQTSMYLCASSPTDFMNTEAFFGQGTRLTVV.

V usage is TRBV4-1 and J usage is TRBJ1-5, with 11 bases lining up with TRBD1. Unmatched junction bases numbered 6, after V lost 4 bases and J lost 4 bases. CDR3 length: 16 amino acids. CDR1 is MGHRA and CDR2 is YSYEKL in the germline V gene. The CDR3 here is CASSPEGTGGNQPQHF. CDR3 nucleotide sequence: TGCGCCAGCAGCCCAGAGGGGACAGGGGGAAATCAGCCCCAGCATTTT.

The count of this clonotype is one. The V gene is TRBV5-1, the J gene TRBJ2-1; TRBD2 might be the D (5 bases). The ends were cut back, 4 bases at V and 7 bases at J, with 18 bases in the middle. The CDR3 is 15 amino acids. Germline CDR1 reads SGHRS; CDR2 reads YFSETQ. The CDR3 DNA is TGCGCCAGCAGCCCGGAACGGGGTGTATCGAATGAGCAGTTCTTC. Its protein product is CASSPERGVSNEQFF.

This clonotype was seen a single time. The chain employs TRBV4-1 and TRBJ2-3, with D possibly being TRBD2 (6 bases). Per the germline V gene, CDR1 is MGHRA and CDR2 is YSYEKL. The V end lost 2 bases, the J end lost 6 bases, and 12 bases lay between the germline ends. This CDR3 is 14 amino acids long. The CDR3: CASSQTQTSDTQYF. CDR3 bases: TGCGCCAGCAGCCAAACACAAACTAGCGATACGCAGTATTTT.

Concerning this clonotype: At one end, the junction sequence differs from germline, possibly due to a read error. The chain employs TRBV20-1 and TRBJ2-3; 7 bases align to TRBD1. The CDR3 covers 15 residues. Germline V CDR1 and CDR2: DFQATT, SNEGSKA (reference sequence). The CDR3, as DNA: TGCAGTGCCAGTCGACAGGGCGGCGGCACAGATACGCAGTTTTTT. Its protein product is CSASRQGGGTDTQFF.

The chain has TRBV7-2 and TRBJ2-3; D may be TRBD1 (6 bases). Germline CDR1 SGHTA, CDR2 FQGNSA. Trimming stripped 1 base from V and 4 bases from J, with 15 bases between. CDR3 length: 16 residues. The CDR3 spells CASSLGAQGTADTQYF. CDR3 DNA sequence: TGTGCCAGCAGCTTAGGGGCACAGGGAACAGCAGATACGCAGTATTTT. Together with reference TRBV7-2 and TRBJ2-3, the CDR3 gives the full variable domain: GAGVSQSPSNKVTEKGKDVELRCDPISGHTALYWYRQSLGQGLEFLIYFQGNSAPDKSGLPSDRFSAERTGGSVSTLTIQRTQQEDSAVYLCASSLGAQGTADTQYFGPGTRLTVL.

This rearrangement joins TRBV30 to TRBJ1-3; unclear D gene. CDR1 and CDR2 from the germline V gene are GTSNPN and SVGIG (reference sequence). CDR3 size: 11 residues. V was pared by 2 bases and J by 4 bases, with 3 bases between. CDR3 loop: CAWSNGNTIYF. CDR3 nucleotides: TGTGCCTGGAGTAACGGAAACACCATATATTTT.

This chain links TRBV25-1 with TRBJ2-5, with 8 bases aligning to TRBD2. The CDR3 consists of 15 residues. Germline CDR1 reads MGHDK; CDR2 reads SYGVNS. Trimming took 3 bases from V and 1 from J; bases not matched to a gene: 4. The CDR3 coding sequence is TGTGCCAGCAGTGACAGCGGGGGCCCCCAAGAGACCCAGTACTTC. As protein: CASSDSGGPQETQYF.

The chain employs TRBV5-1 and TRBJ1-1; the match to TRBD1 covers 7 bases. CDR3 length equals 15 residues. V was clipped by 3 bases and J by 1 base; unmatched bases: 6. The germline CDR1 and CDR2 sequences are SGHRS and YFSETQ. The chain's CDR3 is CASSYTTGPNTEAFF. CDR3 bases: TGCGCCAGCAGCTATACGACAGGGCCGAACACTGAAGCTTTCTTT.

This clonotype showed up just a few times. This chain connects TRBV7-2 to TRBJ1-5; no definite D call. V was shortened by 5 bases and J by 2 bases, with 7 bases between the two germline ends. Per the germline V gene, CDR1 is SGHTA and CDR2 is FQGNSA. This CDR3 contains 13 residues. In DNA, the CDR3 is TGTGCCAGCAGCACCCAGGGCAATCAGCCCCAGCATTTT. Protein sequence: CASSTQGNQPQHF.

This chain links TRBV27 with TRBJ1-5, with TRBD1 as a possible D gene (5 bases). Trimming took 4 bases from V and 2 from J, leaving 12 bases between them. CDR1 MNHEY and CDR2 SMNVEV come from the germline V gene (reference sequence). CDR3 length: 15 residues. The CDR3 DNA reads TGTGCCAGCAGTTCCCGTCAGGGTGGCAATCAGCCCCAGCATTTT. Protein product: CASSSRQGGNQPQHF.

The chain recombines TRBV27 with TRBJ2-7, with 11 bases matching TRBD2. Losses at the gene ends were 8 bases for V and 6 bases for J; bases not matched to a gene: 6. Germline assignment: CDR1 MNHEY and CDR2 SMNVEV (reference sequence). The CDR3 has 13 amino acids. Written as DNA, the CDR3 is TGTGCCAGCCAACTAGCGGGGGAACGCGAGCAGTACTTC. Translated, it gives CASQLAGEREQYF.

This chain uses TRBV29-1 with TRBJ1-2, with a tentative D call TRBD1 (5 bases). The V gene's germline CDR1 is SQVTM and CDR2 ANQGSEA. V was shortened by 4 bases and J by 4 bases, with 25 bases between the two germline ends. This CDR3 spans 17 amino acids. In DNA form, the CDR3 reads TGCAGCGTTGCCCCAGCCTCGACAGAGAAACTCTTCTATGGCTACACCTTC. This encodes CSVAPASTEKLFYGYTF.

This rearrangement joins TRBV14 to TRBJ2-3; 7 bases fit TRBD1. The CDR3 is made up of 17 amino acids. The V and J ends lost 0 bases and 1 base, in that order; junction bases with no gene match: 7. CDR1 is SGHDN, CDR2 FVKESK, per germline. The CDR3 here is CASSQDLRQGRTDTQYF. The CDR3 bases are TGTGCCAGCAGCCAAGATCTCAGACAGGGCCGCACAGATACGCAGTATTTT.

This sequence joins TRBV12-3 or TRBV12-4 and TRBJ2-2; D ambiguous. Trimming took off 8 bases at V and 1 base at J, with 8 bases between the two ends. This CDR3 spans 13 amino acids. CDR3 region: CASLPRNTGELFF. The DNA of the CDR3 is TGTGCCAGCTTACCTCGGAACACCGGGGAGCTGTTTTTT.

This chain joins TRBV7-2 and TRBJ2-1, with a tentative D call TRBD1 (5 bases). CDR3 length equals 15 residues. The V gene's germline CDR1 is SGHTA and CDR2 FQGNSA. V lost 5 bases and J lost 7, with 18 bases in between. For the CDR3, the DNA is TGTGCCAGCAGCCCCAGGGCAGGGAAAATGAATGAGCAGTTCTTC. Translating gives CASSPRAGKMNEQFF.

The V gene is TRBV19, the J gene TRBJ1-6; no clear D gene. Germline loops: CDR1 LNHDA, CDR2 SQIVND (reference sequence). This CDR3 has 12 residues. V shed 4 bases and J shed 10 bases, with 8 bases lying between them. The CDR3 reads CASSTGRSPLHF. CDR3 in DNA: TGTGCCAGTAGTACCGGACGGTCACCCCTCCACTTT.

The chain links TRBV14 to TRBJ1-2, with TRBD1 as a possible D gene (5 bases). The length of the CDR3 is 15 residues. Per germline, CDR1 SGHDN and CDR2 FVKESK. Trimming took off 4 bases at V and 4 bases at J, with 16 bases between the two ends. The CDR3 sequence is CASSPQAKGSYGYTF. CDR3 DNA sequence: TGTGCCAGCAGCCCTCAAGCCAAGGGGAGCTATGGCTACACCTTC.

This clonotype has just a few counts. This chain joins TRBV2 and TRBJ1-2; 8 nucleotides line up with TRBD1. The germline V gene has CDR1 SNHLY and CDR2 FYNNEI. The CDR3 totals 14 residues. V lost 5 bases to trimming and J lost 0 bases; unmatched junction nucleotides: 2. The CDR3 loop reads CASSRDRSNYGYTF. The CDR3 DNA reads TGTGCCAGCAGTCGGGACAGGTCTAACTATGGCTACACCTTC. The whole variable domain, filled in from reference TRBV2 and TRBJ1-2, reads EPEVTQTPSHQVTQMGQEVILRCVPISNHLYFYWYRQILGQKVEFLVSFYNNEISEKSEIFDDQFSVERPDGSNFTLKIRSTKLEDSAMYFCASSRDRSNYGYTFGSGTRLTVV.

V is TRBV6-6 and J is TRBJ2-2, with TRBD1 as a possible D gene (5 bases). Between the trimmed V and J ends, which lost 2 bases and 6 bases, there was a span of 13 bases. Per germline, CDR1 MNHNY and CDR2 SVGAGI (reference sequence). This CDR3 region has 15 residues. The CDR3 DNA follows: TGTGCCAGCAGTTACCAGGGCTACTCCTCCGGGGAGCTGTTTTTT. Translating gives CASSYQGYSSGELFF.

The chain recombines TRBV5-1 with TRBJ2-5; 11 bases align to TRBD2. Germline V lookup: CDR1 SGHRS, CDR2 YFSETQ. The CDR3 is made up of 19 amino acids. With 4 bases clipped from V and 2 bases from J, the junction kept 16 bases outside the gene matches. The CDR3 region has the DNA TGCGCCAGCAGCCGAACTGCCCCAAGACTAGCGGGGAGACAAGAGACCCAGTACTTC. Residues: CASSRTAPRLAGRQETQYF.

This chain joins TRBV30 and TRBJ2-1; no clear D. The CDR3 extends over 13 amino acids. Germline V CDR1 and CDR2: GTSNPN, SVGIG (reference sequence). V was shortened by 3 bases and J by 2 bases, with 8 bases between the two germline ends. The CDR3 sequence: CAWRREAYNEQFF. The CDR3 DNA reads TGTGCCTGGAGAAGGGAAGCCTACAATGAGCAGTTCTTC.

This clonotype was recorded a few times. The chain employs TRBV20-1 and TRBJ1-2; maybe TRBD1 (6 bases). Trimming pared 3 bases from V and 8 bases from J, leaving 10 bases between. The CDR3 has 11 amino acids. Germline loops: CDR1 DFQATT, CDR2 SNEGSKA (reference sequence). CDR3 nucleotides: TGCAGTGCTAGCCCCAGGGGCGGCTACACCTTC. Translating it yields CSASPRGGYTF.

The CDR3 DNA reads TGTGCCAGCAGTTCACAGGGGGCGATGGCTAATGAAAAACTGTTTTTT. This gives the protein CASSSQGAMANEKLFF. The J gene is TRBJ1-4, the V gene TRBV6-5; the match to TRBD1 covers 9 bases. This CDR3 is built from 16 residues. CDR1 and CDR2 from the germline V gene are MNHEY and SVGAGI. Trimming took 4 bases from V and 3 from J; bases not matched to a gene: 6.

V and J are TRBV29-1 and TRBJ2-7, with TRBD1 matching 7 bases. The CDR3 is made up of 11 amino acids. Trimming cost V 5 bases and J 3 bases; bases outside gene matches: 1. CDR1 is SQVTM, CDR2 ANQGSEA, per germline. The CDR3 protein is CSVRDSYEQYV. The CDR3 nucleotides are TGCAGCGTTCGGGACAGCTACGAGCAGTACGTC.